This T cell receptor (beta chain) was captured by sequencing in a study of cytomegalovirus exposure and HLA in healthy donors. CDR3 length equals 13 residues. CDR1 is SGHDT, CDR2 YYEEEE, per germline. Trimming cost V 2 bases and J 5 bases, with 8 bases left between them. Both 60 Vbeta primers and 13 Jbeta primers went into the PCR. This table comes from immunoSEQ multiplex PCR, and its TCRdb copy is limited to in-frame clones, with some not included. Among 90,000 to 150,000 clones listed, around 79% were seen once. The donors gave bone marrow, and they were healthy. The chain is built from TRBV5-6 and TRBJ2-1; D remains unclear. The sequence came from a woman aged 40-49 years in good health and CMV-seronegative. The sequencing sample was made of PBMCs. The CDR3 DNA reads TGTGCCAGCAGCTTAGACACCGACAATGAGCAGTTCTTC. Encoded protein: CASSLDTDNEQFF.